This T cell receptor (beta chain) was sequenced for a study of blood T cells in healthy people across ages. Study-wide points: Possibly confounding the expanded clonotype changes was the fact that donor CMV status was unknown.

Note on this clonotype: Its antigen is undetermined. Its ends do not fully match the called genes, so a read error is possible.

A J-beta primer mix and a sample-barcoded 5' primer were used in a second PCR of about 7 to 12 cycles. TCRdb called the 5' RACE reads again in MiXCR, with one record for every CDR3 protein. The sample carries roughly 1,800,000 distinct CDR3 sequences, 49% recorded once. Germline lookup yields CDR1 MNHNY and CDR2 SVGAGI (reference sequence). This CDR3 has 16 amino acids. Drawing of peripheral blood yielded 7.5 to 10 milliliters from each donor. This receptor was taken from a woman in her thirties or forties in good health. Sequenced input: blood. The rearrangement joins TRBV6-6 to TRBJ2-6; a weak D match, TRBD1 (5 bases). Written as DNA, the CDR3 is TGTGCCAGCAGCCTGAACCAGGGTACTGGAGCCAACGTCCTGACTTTC. Translation: CASSLNQGTGANVLTF.